This passage covers 28 T cell receptor beta chains from one sample sequenced in a study of T cell repertoires in cytomegalovirus infection (dated by TCRdb to the late 2010s). What this sample's treatment or condition label stands for: in vitro stimulation with specific CMV peptide epitopes to enrich CMV-specific T cells. This sample was sequenced with an Illumina HiSeq 1500. TCRdb redid the processing of the public reads, applying fastp at Q25 and MiXCR, and retained in-frame beta chains. Here each entry gathers all rows of one CDR3 protein and keeps the most common genes and DNA. The table for this sample lists 450,000 to 600,000 distinct CDR3 sequences; roughly 34% of them were counted only once. Under 20% of the sample goes to the ten largest clones. Their specific antigens are unknown. The material sequenced was cultured PBMCs, taken from culture after CMV antigen stimulation. The receptor set was obtained from a human donor in good health (CMV status not recorded). Some clones in this sample may be carry-over from other donors' samples.

This clonotype showed up just a few times. V is TRBV4-1 and J is TRBJ2-2; unclear D gene. This CDR3 is 16 amino acids long. Germline V gives CDR1 MGHRA, CDR2 YSYEKL. V gave up 2 bases and J gave up 1 base, with 11 bases separating them. The DNA for the CDR3 is TGCGCCAGCAGCCAACTGACGACTGGGAACACCGGGGAGCTGTTTTTT. It encodes CASSQLTTGNTGELFF.

This clonotype was counted a few times. This chain connects TRBV5-6 to TRBJ2-2, with TRBD1 matching 11 bases. Looked up from germline, CDR1 is SGHDT and CDR2 is YYEEEE. This CDR3 region has 16 residues. With 3 bases clipped from V and 4 bases from J, the junction kept 5 bases outside the gene matches. The CDR3 region is CASSSRTGGGTGELFF. For the CDR3, the DNA is TGTGCCAGCAGCTCTCGGACAGGGGGCGGCACCGGGGAGCTGTTTTTT.

This clonotype was found many times. This chain joins TRBV4-1 and TRBJ1-1; possibly TRBD1 for D (5 bases). The CDR3 is 13 amino acids. Trimming stripped 4 bases from V and 7 bases from J, with 13 bases between. CDR1 is MGHRA and CDR2 is YSYEKL in the germline V gene. This CDR3 reads CASSPGGTFEAFF. The DNA of the CDR3 is TGCGCCAGCAGCCCTGGGGGGACCTTTGAAGCTTTCTTT.

This clonotype came up a few times. The CDR3 sequence: CSAGTTNYGYTF. The CDR3 region has the DNA TGCAGTGCTGGCACTACAAACTATGGCTACACCTTC. The chain has TRBV20-1 and TRBJ1-2; D gene unclear. Per the germline V gene, CDR1 is DFQATT and CDR2 is SNEGSKA (reference sequence). V lost 5 bases to trimming and J lost 2 bases, with 9 bases between them. There are 12 residues in the CDR3.

This clonotype was seen at least ten times. This sequence joins TRBV7-2 and TRBJ1-4; D is undetermined. The CDR3 is 15 residues long. CDR1 and CDR2 (germline): SGHTA, FQGNSA. Trimming left V 3 bases short and J 5 bases short, with 13 bases between. CDR3 DNA: TGTGCCAGCAGCTTGCGGGCGGCCGTAAATGAAAAACTGTTTTTT. Translated: CASSLRAAVNEKLFF.

This sequence joins TRBV20-1 and TRBJ2-7; 10 bases fit TRBD2. Losses at the gene ends were 3 bases for V and 4 bases for J; bases not matched to a gene: 12. Looked up from germline, CDR1 is DFQATT and CDR2 is SNEGSKA (reference sequence). CDR3 length: 16 amino acids. In DNA, the CDR3 is TGCAGTGCTAGCCTTGGGCCTAGCGGGAGAAGGTACGAGCAGTACTTC. It is translated as CSASLGPSGRRYEQYF.

At least ten counts were recorded for this clonotype. The gene calls are TRBV28 and TRBJ1-5; tentative D call: TRBD1 (6 bases). Germline V gene data show CDR1 as MDHEN and CDR2 as SYDVKM. The CDR3 consists of 14 residues. V dropped 2 bases and J dropped 7 bases, with 12 bases sitting between them. For the CDR3, the DNA is TGTGCCAGCAGTTTAAGGAGGGGGGAACAGCCCCAGCATTTT. It translates to CASSLRRGEQPQHF.

There are a few counts of this clonotype. The chain couples TRBV3-1 to TRBJ1-2; no firm D call. Trimming took off 5 bases at V and 1 base at J, with 8 bases between the two ends. CDR1 LGHDT and CDR2 YNNKEL come from the germline V gene (reference sequence). This CDR3 is built from 13 residues. The CDR3 region is CASSAWVNYGYTF. The CDR3 DNA follows: TGTGCCAGCAGCGCTTGGGTTAACTATGGCTACACCTTC.

The V and J genes are TRBV27 and TRBJ2-3; possibly TRBD1 for D (5 bases). Germline V CDR1 and CDR2: MNHEY, SMNVEV (reference sequence). The CDR3 covers 15 residues. V was cut by 2 bases and J by 4 bases, with 13 bases left in between. CDR3 residues: CASSLIQVGSDTQYF. CDR3 in DNA: TGTGCCAGCAGTTTAATACAGGTCGGTTCAGATACGCAGTATTTT.

The chain joins TRBV20-1 to TRBJ1-5, with no clear D. Germline V gives CDR1 DFQATT, CDR2 SNEGSKA (reference sequence). The ends were cut back, 3 bases at V and 5 bases at J, with 11 bases in the middle. This CDR3 spans 13 amino acids. In DNA form, the CDR3 reads TGCAGTGCTAGTATGGACCGTGATCAGCCCCAGCATTTT. Translation gives CSASMDRDQPQHF.

This clonotype has just one count. The V call is TRBV9, the J call TRBJ2-1; 9 bases are a match to TRBD2. Losses at the gene ends were 2 bases for V and 3 bases for J; bases not matched to a gene: 6. This CDR3 has 16 amino acids. Germline V lookup: CDR1 SGDLS, CDR2 YYNGEE. The CDR3 nucleotides read TGTGCCAGCAGCGTGAGCCAGACTAGCGGCTACAATGAGCAGTTCTTC. Translating gives CASSVSQTSGYNEQFF.

This clonotype was detected a few times. This chain joins TRBV19 and TRBJ1-5; D is unclear. CDR3 length: 12 residues. CDR1 is LNHDA and CDR2 is SQIVND in the germline V gene (reference sequence). Trimming pared 6 bases from V and 0 bases from J, leaving 3 bases between. As DNA, the CDR3 is TGTGCCAGTAGGTCTAGCAATCAGCCCCAGCATTTT. Translation: CASRSSNQPQHF.

This clonotype was observed a handful of times. The chain uses TRBV5-1 and TRBJ2-1; D perhaps matches TRBD2 (6 bases). The length of the CDR3 is 14 residues. Trimming cost V 1 base and J 7 bases, with 12 bases left between them. Germline loops: CDR1 SGHRS, CDR2 YFSETQ. The CDR3 nucleotides read TGCGCCAGCAGCTTGCCGGGAGATAGGAATGAGCAGTTCTTC. It specifies CASSLPGDRNEQFF.

The chain carries TRBV28 and TRBJ2-7; the D gene could be TRBD1 or TRBD2 (6 bases each). The CDR3 totals 14 residues. V lost 7 bases and J 2 bases, leaving 15 bases between the germline ends. CDR1 is MDHEN, CDR2 SYDVKM, per germline. In nucleotides, the CDR3 is TGTGCCAGCACACAGGGACTGAGGACCTACGAGCAGTACTTC. This encodes CASTQGLRTYEQYF.

The chain has TRBV4-1 and TRBJ2-7; TRBD2 agrees at 8 bases. Trimming took 1 base from V and 5 from J; bases not matched to a gene: 1. CDR1 MGHRA and CDR2 YSYEKL come from the germline V gene. This CDR3 contains 13 residues. This CDR3 reads CASSQGLANEQYF. In nucleotides, the CDR3 is TGCGCCAGCAGCCAAGGACTAGCGAACGAGCAGTACTTC.

The CDR3 DNA is TGTGCCAGCTCACCACTGCCTAGCGGTGACACCGGGGAGCTGTTTTTT. Encoded protein: CASSPLPSGDTGELFF. The chain recombines TRBV18 with TRBJ2-2; 7 bases match TRBD2. Germline V gene sequence: CDR1 KGHSH, CDR2 LQKENI. J gave up 3 bases and V 1 base, and 5 bases lay outside the gene matches. The CDR3 consists of 16 residues.

For the CDR3, the DNA is TGTGCCAGCAGCTTAAGGTCCAGTGAAGCTTTCTTT. As protein: CASSLRSSEAFF. This sequence joins TRBV7-8 and TRBJ1-1; D gene unclear. CDR1 and CDR2 (germline): SGHVS, FQNEAQ. The CDR3 consists of 12 residues. Between the trimmed V and J ends, which lost 2 bases and 7 bases, there was a span of 8 bases.

This clonotype was observed many times. The chain joins TRBV7-2 to TRBJ2-7, with D possibly being TRBD1 or TRBD2 (5 bases each). Germline CDR1 is SGHTA and CDR2 is FQGNSA. The CDR3 covers 15 residues. Trimming shortened V by 1 base and J by 4 bases, and 14 bases separated the two germline ends. The CDR3 region has the DNA TGTGCCAGCAGCTTAGTGGCGGGTCCAGGGTACGAGCAGTACGTC. Amino acid sequence: CASSLVAGPGYEQYV.

The rearrangement links TRBV2 to TRBJ1-4, with TRBD1 matching over 9 bases. Germline lookup yields CDR1 SNHLY and CDR2 FYNNEI. Losses at the gene ends were 7 bases for V and 5 bases for J; bases not matched to a gene: 11. The CDR3 has 16 amino acids. This CDR3 is CASINPTGGYNEKLFF. CDR3 in DNA: TGTGCCAGCATAAACCCTACAGGGGGCTACAATGAAAAACTGTTTTTT.

This clonotype was counted between two and nine times. This sequence joins TRBV6-1 and TRBJ2-7, with TRBD2 matching 11 bases. Germline CDR1 reads MNHNS; CDR2 reads SASEGT. This CDR3 is 15 amino acids long. V trimming: 6 bases; J trimming: 3 bases; junction bases outside the gene matches: 7. This CDR3 is CASRALAGAVYEQYF. DNA for the CDR3: TGTGCCAGCAGGGCACTAGCGGGAGCAGTCTACGAGCAGTACTTC.

The chain uses TRBV7-8 and TRBJ2-7; TRBD2 aligns across 7 bases. Germline V lookup: CDR1 SGHVS, CDR2 FQNEAQ. CDR3 size: 15 residues. Trimming at V came to 1 base and at J to 0 bases, leaving 3 bases not matched to a gene. This CDR3 reads CASSLGASGSYEQYV. CDR3 nucleotides: TGTGCCAGCAGCTTAGGAGCTAGCGGCTCCTACGAGCAGTACGTC.

V and J are TRBV6-2 or TRBV6-3 and TRBJ2-1; 11 nucleotides align to TRBD2. Germline lookup yields CDR1 MNHEY and CDR2 SVGEGT. V lost 4 bases to trimming and J lost 9 bases; unmatched junction nucleotides: 11. CDR3 length equals 16 residues. CDR3: CASSWVSGRVRGEQFF. CDR3 bases: TGTGCCAGCAGTTGGGTTAGCGGGAGGGTACGAGGTGAGCAGTTCTTC.

In this sample, this clonotype turned up a few times. V usage is TRBV7-3 and J usage is TRBJ2-1, with 10 bases identical to TRBD2. Germline V CDR1 and CDR2: SGHTA, FQGTGA. The CDR3 spans 19 residues. Trimming cost V 0 bases and J 5 bases; bases outside gene matches: 13. The CDR3 protein is CASSLTRKLAGAGDNEQFF. As DNA, the CDR3 is TGTGCCAGCAGCTTAACGAGGAAGCTAGCGGGAGCAGGGGACAATGAGCAGTTCTTC.

This clonotype came up a few times. DNA of the CDR3: TGTGCCACCGGGGCAGGCCTCAACACCGGGGAGCTGTTTTTT. It yields the protein CATGAGLNTGELFF. This chain uses TRBV27 with TRBJ2-2; D might be TRBD1 or TRBD2, each matching 5 bases. The V and J ends lost 10 bases and 2 bases respectively, with 14 bases between them. The CDR3 sequence is 14 residues long. CDR1 MNHEY and CDR2 SMNVEV come from the germline V gene (reference sequence).

This clonotype came up many times. The chain has TRBV7-2 and TRBJ2-6; D not certain. The CDR3 spans 15 residues. Germline assignment: CDR1 SGHTA and CDR2 FQGNSA. V was clipped by 2 bases and J by 4 bases, with 9 bases between them. CDR3 protein: CASSLQVAGANVLTF. In DNA form, the CDR3 reads TGTGCCAGCAGCTTACAGGTAGCAGGGGCCAACGTCCTGACTTTC.

The chain employs TRBV7-9 and TRBJ2-7; 16 bases are a match to TRBD2. The CDR3 is 19 residues long. J lost 2 bases, V lost 4 bases, and 11 bases had no gene match. The germline gives CDR1 SEHNR, CDR2 FQNEAQ (reference sequence). CDR3: CASSSGTSGRAFPTYEQYV. DNA of the CDR3: TGTGCCAGCAGCTCTGGGACTAGCGGGAGGGCCTTCCCCACCTACGAGCAGTACGTC.

Only one count was recorded for this clonotype. This chain links TRBV7-9 with TRBJ2-6; 8 bases agree with TRBD2. This CDR3 has 15 residues. Germline V lookup: CDR1 SEHNR, CDR2 FQNEAQ (reference sequence). V lost 10 bases to trimming and J lost 0 bases; unmatched junction nucleotides: 5. DNA of the CDR3: TGTGCCACGGGAGGGAACTTCTCTGGGGCCAACGTCCTGACTTTC. This translates into CATGGNFSGANVLTF.

This clonotype came up a few times. The rearrangement joins TRBV12-5 to TRBJ1-5; tentative D call: TRBD1 (5 bases). This CDR3 comprises 14 residues. Trimming removed 3 bases at V and 2 bases at J, with 8 bases between. Germline V CDR1 and CDR2: LGHNT, FRNRAP. The CDR3 here is CASGFGGGNQPQHF. The CDR3 coding sequence is TGTGCTAGTGGTTTTGGAGGGGGCAATCAGCCCCAGCATTTT.